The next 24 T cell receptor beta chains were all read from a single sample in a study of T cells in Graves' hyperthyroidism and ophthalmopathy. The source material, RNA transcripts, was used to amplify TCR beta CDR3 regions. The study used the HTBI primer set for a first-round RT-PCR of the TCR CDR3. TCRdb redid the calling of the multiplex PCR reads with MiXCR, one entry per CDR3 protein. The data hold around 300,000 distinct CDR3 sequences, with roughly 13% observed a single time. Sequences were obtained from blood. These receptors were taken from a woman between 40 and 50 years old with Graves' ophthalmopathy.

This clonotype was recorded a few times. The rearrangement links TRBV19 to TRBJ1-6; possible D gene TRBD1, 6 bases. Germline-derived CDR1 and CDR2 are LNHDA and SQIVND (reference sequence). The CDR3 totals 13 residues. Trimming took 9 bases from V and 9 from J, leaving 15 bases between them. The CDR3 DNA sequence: TGTGCCAGCCGGGGGCCGGATGGTTCACCCCTCCACTTT. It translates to CASRGPDGSPLHF. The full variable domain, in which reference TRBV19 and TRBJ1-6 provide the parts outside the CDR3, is DGGITQSPKYLFRKEGQNVTLSCEQNLNHDAMYWYRQDPGQGLRLIYYSQIVNDFQKGDIAEGYSVSREKKESFPLTVTSAQKNPTAFYLCASRGPDGSPLHFGNGTRLTVT.

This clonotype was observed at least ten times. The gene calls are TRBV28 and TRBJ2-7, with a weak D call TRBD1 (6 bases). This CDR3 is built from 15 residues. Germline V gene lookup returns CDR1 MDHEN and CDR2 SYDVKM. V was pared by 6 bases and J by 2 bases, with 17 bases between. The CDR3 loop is CASSFTGTPTYEQYF. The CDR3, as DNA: TGTGCCAGCAGCTTCACCGGGACACCCACCTACGAGCAGTACTTC. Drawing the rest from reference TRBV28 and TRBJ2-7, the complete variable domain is DVKVTQSSRYLVKRTGEKVFLECVQDMDHENMFWYRQDPGLGLRLIYFSYDVKMKEKGDIPEGYSVSREKKERFSLILESASTNQTSMYLCASSFTGTPTYEQYFGPGTRLTVT.

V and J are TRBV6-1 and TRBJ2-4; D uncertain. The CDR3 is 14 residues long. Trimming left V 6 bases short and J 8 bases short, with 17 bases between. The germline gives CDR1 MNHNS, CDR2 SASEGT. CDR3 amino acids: CASRTTERLDIQYF. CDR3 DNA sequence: TGTGCCAGCAGAACCACAGAACGGTTAGACATTCAGTACTTC.

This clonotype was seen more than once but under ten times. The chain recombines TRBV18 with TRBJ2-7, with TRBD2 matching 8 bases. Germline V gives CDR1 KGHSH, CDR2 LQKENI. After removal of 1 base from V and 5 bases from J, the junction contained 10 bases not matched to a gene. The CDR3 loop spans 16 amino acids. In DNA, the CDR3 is TGTGCCAGCTCACCACTCGGCCGGGGGGGCGTCGACGAGCAGTACTTC. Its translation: CASSPLGRGGVDEQYF.

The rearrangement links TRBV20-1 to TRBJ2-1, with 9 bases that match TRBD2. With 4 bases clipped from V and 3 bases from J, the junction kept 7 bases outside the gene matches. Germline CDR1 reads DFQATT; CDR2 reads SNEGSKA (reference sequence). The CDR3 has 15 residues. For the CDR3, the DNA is TGCAGTGCTATACGGCTAGCGGGGAACTACAATGAGCAGTTCTTC. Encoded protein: CSAIRLAGNYNEQFF.

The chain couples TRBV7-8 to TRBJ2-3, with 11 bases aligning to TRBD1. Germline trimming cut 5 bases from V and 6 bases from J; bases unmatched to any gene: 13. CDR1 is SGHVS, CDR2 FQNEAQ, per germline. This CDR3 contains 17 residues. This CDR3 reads CASSTWDRGFEYDTQYF. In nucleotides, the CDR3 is TGTGCCAGCAGCACCTGGGACAGGGGGTTCGAGTACGATACGCAGTATTTT.

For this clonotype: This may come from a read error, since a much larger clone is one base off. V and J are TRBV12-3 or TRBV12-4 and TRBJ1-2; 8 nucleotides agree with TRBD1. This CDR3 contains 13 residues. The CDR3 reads CTSSYRTGISYTF. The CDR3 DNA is TGTACCAGCAGTTACCGGACAGGGATCAGCTACACCTTC.

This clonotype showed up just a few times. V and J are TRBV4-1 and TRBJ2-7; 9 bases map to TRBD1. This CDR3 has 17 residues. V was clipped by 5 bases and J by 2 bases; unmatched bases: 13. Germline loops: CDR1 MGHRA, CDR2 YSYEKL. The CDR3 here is CASSFRDREGEAYEQYF. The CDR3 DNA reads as TGCGCCAGCAGCTTCCGGGACAGGGAAGGTGAGGCCTACGAGCAGTACTTC.

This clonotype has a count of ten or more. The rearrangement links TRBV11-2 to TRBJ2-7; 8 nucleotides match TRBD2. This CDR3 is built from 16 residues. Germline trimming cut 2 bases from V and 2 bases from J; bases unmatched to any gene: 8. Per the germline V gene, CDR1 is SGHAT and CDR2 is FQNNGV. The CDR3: CASSLTTAGGTYEQYF. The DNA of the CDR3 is TGTGCCAGCAGCTTAACTACGGCGGGAGGCACCTACGAGCAGTACTTC.

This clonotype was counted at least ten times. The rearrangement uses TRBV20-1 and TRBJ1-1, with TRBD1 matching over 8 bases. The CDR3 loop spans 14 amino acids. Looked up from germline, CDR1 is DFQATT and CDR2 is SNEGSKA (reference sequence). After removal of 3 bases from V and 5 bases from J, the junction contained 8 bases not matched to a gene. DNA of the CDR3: TGCAGTGCTAGCAAGACAGGGGCTGGAACTGAAGCTTTCTTT. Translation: CSASKTGAGTEAFF.

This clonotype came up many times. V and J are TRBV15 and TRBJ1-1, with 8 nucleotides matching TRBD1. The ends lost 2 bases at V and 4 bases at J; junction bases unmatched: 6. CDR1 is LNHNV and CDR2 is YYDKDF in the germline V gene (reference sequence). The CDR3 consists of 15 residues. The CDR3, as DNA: TGTGCCACCAGCAGAAACCAGGGGGCGGGCACTGAAGCTTTCTTT. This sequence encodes CATSRNQGAGTEAFF.

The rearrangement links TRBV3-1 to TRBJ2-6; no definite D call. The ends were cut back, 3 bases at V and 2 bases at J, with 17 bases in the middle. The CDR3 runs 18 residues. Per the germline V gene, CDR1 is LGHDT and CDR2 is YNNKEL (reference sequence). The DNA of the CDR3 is TGTGCCAGCAGCCACACTCTGCCGGGTTCTGCTGGGGCCAACGTCCTGACTTTC. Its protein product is CASSHTLPGSAGANVLTF.

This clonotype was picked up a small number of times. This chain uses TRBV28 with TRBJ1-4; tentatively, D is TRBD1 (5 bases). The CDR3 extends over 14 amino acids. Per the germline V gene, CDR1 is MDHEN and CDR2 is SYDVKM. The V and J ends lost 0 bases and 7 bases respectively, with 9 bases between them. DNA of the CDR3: TGTGCCAGCAGTTTATGGGGGAGGGGTGAAAAACTGTTTTTT. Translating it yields CASSLWGRGEKLFF.

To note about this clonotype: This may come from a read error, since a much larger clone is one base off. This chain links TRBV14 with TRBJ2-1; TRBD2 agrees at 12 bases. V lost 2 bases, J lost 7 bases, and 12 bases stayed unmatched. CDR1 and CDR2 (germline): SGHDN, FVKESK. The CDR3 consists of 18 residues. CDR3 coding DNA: TGTGCCAGCAGCCAAACCCCGCTAGCGGGAGGGCCGGGTAATGAGCAGTTCTTC. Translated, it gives CASSQTPLAGGPGNEQFF.

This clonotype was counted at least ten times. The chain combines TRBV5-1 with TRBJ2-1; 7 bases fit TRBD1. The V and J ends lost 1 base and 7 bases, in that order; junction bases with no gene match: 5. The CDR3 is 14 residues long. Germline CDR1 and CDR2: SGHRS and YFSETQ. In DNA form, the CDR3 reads TGCGCCAGCAGCTTGACGGGCAGGGGGAATGAGCAGTTCTTC. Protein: CASSLTGRGNEQFF.

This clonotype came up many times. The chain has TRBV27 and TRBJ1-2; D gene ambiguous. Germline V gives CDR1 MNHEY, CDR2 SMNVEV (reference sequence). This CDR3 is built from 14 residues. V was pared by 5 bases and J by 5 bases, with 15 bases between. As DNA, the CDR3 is TGTGCCAGCAGTCCCACCCGGACGGCGTATGGCTACACCTTC. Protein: CASSPTRTAYGYTF.

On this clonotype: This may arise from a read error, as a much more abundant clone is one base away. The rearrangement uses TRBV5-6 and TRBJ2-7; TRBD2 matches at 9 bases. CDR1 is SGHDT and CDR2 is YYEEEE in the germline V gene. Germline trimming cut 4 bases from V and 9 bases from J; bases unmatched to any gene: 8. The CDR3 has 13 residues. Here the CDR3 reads CASSQALAGGQYF. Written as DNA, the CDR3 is TGTGCCAGCAGCCAGGCACTAGCGGGCGGGCAGTACTTC.

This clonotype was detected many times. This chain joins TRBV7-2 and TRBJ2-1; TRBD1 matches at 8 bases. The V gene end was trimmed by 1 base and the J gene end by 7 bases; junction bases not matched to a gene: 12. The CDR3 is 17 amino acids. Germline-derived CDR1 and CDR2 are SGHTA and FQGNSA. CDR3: CASSLVPDRVVLNEQFF. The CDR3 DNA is TGTGCCAGCAGCTTAGTCCCGGACAGGGTCGTTTTAAATGAGCAGTTCTTC.

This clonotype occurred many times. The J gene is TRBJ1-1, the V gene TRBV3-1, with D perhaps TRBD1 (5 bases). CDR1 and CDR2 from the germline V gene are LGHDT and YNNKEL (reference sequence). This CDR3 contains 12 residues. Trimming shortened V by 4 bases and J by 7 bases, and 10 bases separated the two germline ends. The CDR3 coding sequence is TGTGCCAGCAGCCTCACCCAGGGTGAAGCTTTCTTT. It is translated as CASSLTQGEAFF.

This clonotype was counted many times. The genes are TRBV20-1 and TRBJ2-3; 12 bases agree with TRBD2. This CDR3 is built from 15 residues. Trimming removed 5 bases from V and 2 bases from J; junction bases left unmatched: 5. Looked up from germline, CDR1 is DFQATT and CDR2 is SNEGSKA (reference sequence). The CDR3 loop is CSASGLAGFTDTQYF. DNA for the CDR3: TGCAGTGCTTCTGGACTAGCGGGGTTCACAGATACGCAGTATTTT.

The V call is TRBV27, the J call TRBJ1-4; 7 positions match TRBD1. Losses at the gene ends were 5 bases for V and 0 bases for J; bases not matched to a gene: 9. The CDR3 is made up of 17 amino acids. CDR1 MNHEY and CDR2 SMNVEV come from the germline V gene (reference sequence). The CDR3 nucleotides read TGTGCCAGCAGTACGACAGGGATACTCACAACTAATGAAAAACTGTTTTTT. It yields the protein CASSTTGILTTNEKLFF.

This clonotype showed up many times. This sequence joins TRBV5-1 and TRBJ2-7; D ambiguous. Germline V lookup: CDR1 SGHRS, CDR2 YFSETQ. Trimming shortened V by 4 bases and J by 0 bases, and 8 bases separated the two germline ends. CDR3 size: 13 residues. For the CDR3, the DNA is TGCGCCAGCAGCCCCCGTTCCTCCTACGAGCAGTACTTC. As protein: CASSPRSSYEQYF.

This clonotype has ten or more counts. CDR3 bases: TGTGCCTGGAGAGATCGGGGGGCTTTCTACGAGCAGTACTTC. Amino acids: CAWRDRGAFYEQYF. The chain carries TRBV30 and TRBJ2-7; possible D gene TRBD2, 7 bases. The ends were cut back, 3 bases at V and 3 bases at J, with 15 bases in the middle. CDR1 and CDR2 from the germline V gene are GTSNPN and SVGIG (reference sequence). The CDR3 is made up of 14 amino acids.

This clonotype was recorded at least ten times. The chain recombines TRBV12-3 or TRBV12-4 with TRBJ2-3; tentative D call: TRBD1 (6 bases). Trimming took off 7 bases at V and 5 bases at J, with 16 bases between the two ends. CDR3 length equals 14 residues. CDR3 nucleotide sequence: TGTGCCAGCATCCTGCACAGGGCGGGAGATACGCAGTATTTT. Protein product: CASILHRAGDTQYF.